A selection of T cell receptor beta chains follows, all from one sample in a study of early T cells in non-severe SARS-CoV-2 infection. TCRdb processed the 5' RACE reads anew with MiXCR; each CDR3 protein has one entry. The sample includes 65,000 to 95,000 distinct CDR3 sequences, around 9.9% of them seen just once. Specimen: whole blood. These receptors all stem from an adult who was a healthcare worker with PCR-confirmed SARS-CoV-2 infection or an uninfected control (not recorded which). Each CDR3 is given with its conserved first and last residue.

v_call,cdr3_aa
TRBV7-2,CASSLASPLAGAFSYNEQFF
TRBV28,CASSPFPWAGTGGYTF
TRBV27,CASSFSGLGMKETQYF
TRBV11-2,CASSLEWNRAGANVLTF
TRBV7-8,CASSLAWGAYEQYF
TRBV9,CASSAERGLASLNEQFF
TRBV5-4,CASSFPRAGTFTDTQYF
TRBV7-2,CASSLDLYEQYF
TRBV4-1,CASSQDSGNQPQHF
TRBV7-9,CASSSGLAGGVEQFF
TRBV28,CASSPDREVSYEQYF
TRBV19,CASSISQTGELFF
TRBV6-5,CASSRGLAGGSDTQYF
TRBV4-2,CASSQDRTGRNNEQFF
TRBV6-2/TRBV6-3,CASTFDSGRAVTNIQYF